Listed below are T cell receptor beta chains from one sample, sequenced in a study of CD8 T cells in ankylosing spondylitis. TCRdb reprocessed the 5' RACE reads via MiXCR and lists one record per CDR3 protein. This table holds more than 250,000 distinct CDR3 sequences, under 14% found once. The specimen was blood, either unsorted or a sorted T cell fraction (not recorded which). Receptor source: a female donor with ankylosing spondylitis or in good health (not recorded which). Both conserved end residues are part of each CDR3. The order of the fields is CDR3 protein, clone size, V gene, D gene. The D gene is left open where the match is weak. Clone size is given for some rows only: seen once, a few or many times, or a class if the clone is expanded.

CDR3: CASSRQGAGNTIYF; size: few; V: TRBV3-1; D: TRBD1
CDR3: CASSEYGDYGYTF; size: many; V: TRBV25-1; D: .
CDR3: CASSSPQTGLADNEQFF; size: .; V: TRBV11-2; D: TRBD2
CDR3: CASSHGTANSPLHF; size: many; V: TRBV5-1; D: TRBD1
CDR3: CASSSGTSGYNEQFF; size: many; V: TRBV7-2; D: TRBD2
CDR3: CASSLGWRAYNEQFF; size: .; V: TRBV11-3; D: .
CDR3: CASQWSRGTDTQYF; size: many; V: TRBV6-1; D: .
CDR3: CASSSRGVLGNIQYF; size: few; V: TRBV5-6; D: .
CDR3: CASRYMGESTDTQYF; size: .; V: TRBV5-1; D: .
CDR3: CASAYSIYGYTF; size: many; V: TRBV12-3/TRBV12-4; D: .
CDR3: CATSIGALAGSTDTQYF; size: few; V: TRBV15; D: TRBD2
CDR3: CASRARGPLSGSRTDTQYF; size: .; V: TRBV27; D: TRBD2
CDR3: CATSRAWGRSGDHNEQFF; size: many; V: TRBV15; D: TRBD2
CDR3: CASSQDPRAAQPQHF; size: .; V: TRBV3-1; D: .
CDR3: CEAEDTEAFF; size: many; V: TRBV12-3/TRBV12-4; D: .
CDR3: CSVDRGANTEAFF; size: many; V: TRBV29-1; D: .
CDR3: CAISPRDTHQPQHF; size: .; V: TRBV10-3; D: .
CDR3: CASSETLTGPQETQYF; size: few; V: TRBV2; D: .
CDR3: CASSLDRTSGGVSNEQFF; size: many; V: TRBV11-2; D: TRBD2
CDR3: CASSRGAKGTQYF; size: many; V: TRBV12-3/TRBV12-4; D: .
CDR3: CASSAFGGVDTEAFF; size: many; V: TRBV6-1; D: .
CDR3: CASSYGLGVGVTDTQYF; size: many; V: TRBV6-5; D: .
CDR3: CASSKNPLPDEQFF; size: .; V: TRBV6-1; D: .
CDR3: CASSTGRNYGYTF; size: many; V: TRBV5-1; D: .
CDR3: CASTREANTEAFF; size: many; V: TRBV6-1; D: .
CDR3: CASISKEGTQYF; size: many; V: TRBV12-3/TRBV12-4; D: .
CDR3: CASSLGTAGETQYF; size: many; V: TRBV5-5; D: .
CDR3: CASSLRGFTDTQYF; size: .; V: TRBV27; D: .
CDR3: CASSPVTGGPSYEQYF; size: many; V: TRBV18; D: .
CDR3: CASSSGQGAMNTEAFF; size: few; V: TRBV7-8; D: TRBD1
CDR3: CAISVRGGSSYEQYF; size: many; V: TRBV10-3; D: TRBD2
CDR3: CASSLGGGALIDF; size: many; V: TRBV5-1; D: .
CDR3: CSASGGPGSSTDTQYF; size: .; V: TRBV20-1; D: .
CDR3: CASSPSGRDSYEQYF; size: many; V: TRBV18; D: .
CDR3: CSASWGDTQYF; size: .; V: TRBV20-1; D: .
CDR3: CASSFGQGVGEQFF; size: many; V: TRBV7-2; D: TRBD1
CDR3: CASSPRLGGSPQLRNEQFF; size: many; V: TRBV5-1; D: TRBD2
CDR3: CSALEGVSYEQYF; size: many; V: TRBV20-1; D: .
CDR3: CASSLYKGGTGELFF; size: many; V: TRBV7-2; D: .
CDR3: CASSLDPLYNEQFF; size: .; V: TRBV5-1; D: .